Described below is a single T cell receptor beta chain sequence and its context. The antigen is undetermined. The second PCR ran about 6 to 12 cycles with a sample-barcoded 5' primer and J-beta primers. TCRdb ran MiXCR on the 5' RACE reads and lists one entry per CDR3 protein. This sample yields 700,000 or so distinct CDR3 sequences, of which about 43% are seen a single time; 25% to 35% belongs to the top ten. This sample stems from a study of blood T cells in healthy people across ages. Study-level background: Template switching recovered approximately one barcoded beta molecule for every two T cells. Findings and limits, study-wide: A roughly linear age-dependent decrease characterized TCR beta diversity per million T cells. Naive T cell percentage by flow cytometry tracked strongly with beta diversity.

Per the germline V gene, CDR1 is DFQATT and CDR2 is SNEGSKA (reference sequence). This CDR3 spans 17 amino acids. Trimming cost V 1 base and J 0 bases; bases outside gene matches: 7. Samples each had at least 5.5 micrograms of total RNA extracted. This sequence joins TRBV20-1 and TRBJ2-7; 12 bases fit TRBD2. This receptor was obtained from a man older than 75 in good health. Sequenced: blood. The CDR3 loop reads CSARVPSGGADSYEQYF. The CDR3 DNA sequence: TGCAGTGCTAGAGTACCTAGCGGGGGGGCCGACTCCTACGAGCAGTACTTC.